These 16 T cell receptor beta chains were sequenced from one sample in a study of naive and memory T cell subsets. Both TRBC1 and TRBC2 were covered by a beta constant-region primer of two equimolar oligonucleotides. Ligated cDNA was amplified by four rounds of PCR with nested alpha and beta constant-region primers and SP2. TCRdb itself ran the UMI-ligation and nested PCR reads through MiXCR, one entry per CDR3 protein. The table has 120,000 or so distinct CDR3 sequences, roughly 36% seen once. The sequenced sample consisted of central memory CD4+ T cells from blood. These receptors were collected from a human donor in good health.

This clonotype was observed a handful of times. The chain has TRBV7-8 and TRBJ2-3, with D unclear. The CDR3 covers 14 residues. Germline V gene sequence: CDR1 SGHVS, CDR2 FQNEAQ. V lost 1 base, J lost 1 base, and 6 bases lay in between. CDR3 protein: CASSLDYGTDTQYF. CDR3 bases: TGTGCCAGCAGCTTAGATTACGGCACAGATACGCAGTATTTT.

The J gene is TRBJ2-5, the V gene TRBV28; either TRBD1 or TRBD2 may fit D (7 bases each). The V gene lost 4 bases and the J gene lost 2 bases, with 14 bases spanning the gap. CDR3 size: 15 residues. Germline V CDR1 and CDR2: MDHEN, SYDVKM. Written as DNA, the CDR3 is TGTGCCAGCAGTTCTCAGCGGGACAGACAAGAGACCCAGTACTTC. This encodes CASSSQRDRQETQYF. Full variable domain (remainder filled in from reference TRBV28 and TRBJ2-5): DVKVTQSSRYLVKRTGEKVFLECVQDMDHENMFWYRQDPGLGLRLIYFSYDVKMKEKGDIPEGYSVSREKKERFSLILESASTNQTSMYLCASSSQRDRQETQYFGPGTRLLVL.

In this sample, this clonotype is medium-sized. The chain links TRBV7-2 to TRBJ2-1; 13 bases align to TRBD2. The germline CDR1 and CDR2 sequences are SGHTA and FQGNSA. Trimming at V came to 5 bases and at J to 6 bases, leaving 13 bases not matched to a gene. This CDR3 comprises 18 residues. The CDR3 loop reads CASSQNTGLAGAVNEQFF. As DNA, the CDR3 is TGTGCCAGCAGCCAAAACACTGGACTAGCGGGAGCAGTCAATGAGCAGTTCTTC. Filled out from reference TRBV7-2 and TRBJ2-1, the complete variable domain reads GAGVSQSPSNKVTEKGKDVELRCDPISGHTALYWYRQSLGQGLEFLIYFQGNSAPDKSGLPSDRFSAERTGGSVSTLTIQRTQQEDSAVYLCASSQNTGLAGAVNEQFFGPGTRLTVL.

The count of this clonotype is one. CDR3 sequence (DNA): TGTGCCAGTAACCCCGGGGCATACCCTAACTATGGCTACACCTTC. Protein: CASNPGAYPNYGYTF. This rearrangement joins TRBV19 to TRBJ1-2; a weak D match, TRBD1 (5 bases). The V gene lost 7 bases and the J gene lost 0 bases, with 15 bases spanning the gap. The CDR3 runs to 15 residues. From germline, CDR1 is LNHDA and CDR2 SQIVND (reference sequence).

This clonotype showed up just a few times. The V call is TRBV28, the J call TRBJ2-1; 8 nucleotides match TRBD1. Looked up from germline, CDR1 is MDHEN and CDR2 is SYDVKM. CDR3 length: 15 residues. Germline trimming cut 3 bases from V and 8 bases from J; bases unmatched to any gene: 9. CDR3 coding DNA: TGTGCCAGCAGTTTGTGGGCAGGGGGCAAGGATGAGCAGTTCTTC. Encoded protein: CASSLWAGGKDEQFF.

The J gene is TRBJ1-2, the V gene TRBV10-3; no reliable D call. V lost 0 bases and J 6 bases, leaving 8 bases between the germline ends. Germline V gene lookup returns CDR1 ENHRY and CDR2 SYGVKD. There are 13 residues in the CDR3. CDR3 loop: CAISESTQHGYTF. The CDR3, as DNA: TGTGCCATCAGTGAGTCGACACAACATGGCTACACCTTC.

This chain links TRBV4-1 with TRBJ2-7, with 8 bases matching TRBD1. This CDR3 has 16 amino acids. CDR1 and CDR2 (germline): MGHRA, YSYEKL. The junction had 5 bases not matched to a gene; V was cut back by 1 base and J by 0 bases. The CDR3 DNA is TGCGCCAGCAGCCAAGGACCGGGGACAGGCTCCTACGAGCAGTACTTC. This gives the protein CASSQGPGTGSYEQYF.

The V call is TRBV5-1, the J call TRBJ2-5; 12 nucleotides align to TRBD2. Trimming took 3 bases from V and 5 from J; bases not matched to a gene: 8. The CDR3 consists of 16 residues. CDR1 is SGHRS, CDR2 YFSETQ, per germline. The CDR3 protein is CASSSGLAGLRETQYF. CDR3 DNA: TGCGCCAGCAGCTCCGGACTAGCGGGACTTCGGGAGACCCAGTACTTC.

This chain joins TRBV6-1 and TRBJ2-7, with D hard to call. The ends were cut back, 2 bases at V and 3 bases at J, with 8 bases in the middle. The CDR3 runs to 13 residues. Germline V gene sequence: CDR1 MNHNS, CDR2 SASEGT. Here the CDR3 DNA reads TGTGCCAGCAGTGAACAGAATGACTACGAGCAGTACTTC. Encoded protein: CASSEQNDYEQYF.

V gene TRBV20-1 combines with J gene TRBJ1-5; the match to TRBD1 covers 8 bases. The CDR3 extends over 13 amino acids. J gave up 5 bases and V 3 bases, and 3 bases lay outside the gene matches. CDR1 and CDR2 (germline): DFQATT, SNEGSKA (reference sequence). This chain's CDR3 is CSARDRAYQPQHF. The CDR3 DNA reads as TGCAGTGCTAGGGACAGGGCTTATCAGCCCCAGCATTTT.

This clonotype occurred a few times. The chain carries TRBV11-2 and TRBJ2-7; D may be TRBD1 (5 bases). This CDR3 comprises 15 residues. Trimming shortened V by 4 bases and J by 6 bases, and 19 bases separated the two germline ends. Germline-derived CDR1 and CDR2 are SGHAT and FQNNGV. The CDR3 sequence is CASSSLTVPKAEQYF. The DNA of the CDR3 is TGTGCCAGCAGCTCCCTGACAGTACCCAAGGCCGAGCAGTACTTC.

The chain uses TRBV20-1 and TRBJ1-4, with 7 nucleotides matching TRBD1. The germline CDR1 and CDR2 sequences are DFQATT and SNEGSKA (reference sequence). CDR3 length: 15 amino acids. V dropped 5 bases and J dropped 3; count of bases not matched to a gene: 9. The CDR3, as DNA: TGCAGTGCTCTACAGGGGAGGGCAGCTAATGAAAAACTGTTTTTT. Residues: CSALQGRAANEKLFF.

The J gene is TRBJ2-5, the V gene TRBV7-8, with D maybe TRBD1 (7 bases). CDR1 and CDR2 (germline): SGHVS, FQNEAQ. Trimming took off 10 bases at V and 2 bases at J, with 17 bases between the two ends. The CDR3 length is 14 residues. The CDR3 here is CATNPTGRQETQYF. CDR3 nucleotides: TGTGCCACCAATCCGACAGGGAGGCAAGAGACCCAGTACTTC.

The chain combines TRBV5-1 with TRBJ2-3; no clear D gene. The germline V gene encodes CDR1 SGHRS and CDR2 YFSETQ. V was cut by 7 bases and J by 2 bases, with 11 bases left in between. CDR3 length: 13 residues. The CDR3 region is CASASRATDTQYF. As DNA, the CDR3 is TGCGCCAGCGCATCCCGGGCCACAGATACGCAGTATTTT.

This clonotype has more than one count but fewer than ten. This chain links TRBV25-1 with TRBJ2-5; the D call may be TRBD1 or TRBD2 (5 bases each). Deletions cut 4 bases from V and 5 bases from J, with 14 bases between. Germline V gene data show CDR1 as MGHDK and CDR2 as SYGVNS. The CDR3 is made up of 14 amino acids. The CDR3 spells CASSVGGPSETQYF. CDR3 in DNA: TGTGCCAGCAGTGTTGGGGGACCCTCGGAGACCCAGTACTTC.

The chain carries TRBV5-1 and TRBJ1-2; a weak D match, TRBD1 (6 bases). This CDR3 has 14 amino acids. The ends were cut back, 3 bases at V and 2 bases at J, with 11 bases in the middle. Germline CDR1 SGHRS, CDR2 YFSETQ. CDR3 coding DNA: TGCGCCAGCAGCTGGGGGGCGTGGAACTATGGCTACACCTTC. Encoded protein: CASSWGAWNYGYTF.